These T cell receptor beta chains were read from a single sample in a study of shared clonotypes between healthy human individuals. Assay: immunoSEQ multiplex PCR; the TCRdb copy retains only in-frame clones and omits some. The table records around 2,100,000 clones, approximately 94% of them present only once. Sequences were obtained from naive CD8+ T cells sorted from blood. The receptor set was obtained from a man younger than 30 in good health. CDR3s include the opening cysteine and the closing phenylalanine or tryptophan. D genes are given only for firm matches. Only part of the rows carry a size: once, few, many, or a class if the clone is expanded.

len: 14
d_gene: TRBD1
j_gene: TRBJ1-2
abundance: NA
v_gene: TRBV27
CDR3nt: TGTGCCAGCAGTGCGGGACAGGGGGCGCAAGGCTACACCTTC
CDR3aa: CASSAGQGAQGYTF

len: 13
d_gene: TRBD1
j_gene: TRBJ2-1
abundance: NA
v_gene: TRBV6-6
CDR3nt: TGTGCCAGCAGTTACGGGACAGACAATGAGCAGTTCTTC
CDR3aa: CASSYGTDNEQFF

len: 14
d_gene: NA
j_gene: TRBJ2-7
abundance: once
v_gene: TRBV7-9
CDR3nt: TGTGCCAGCAGCTTAGCTCTAGCTCCGGACGAGCAGTACTTC
CDR3aa: CASSLALAPDEQYF

len: 15
d_gene: TRBD2
j_gene: TRBJ2-1
abundance: NA
v_gene: TRBV6-5
CDR3nt: TGTGCCAGCAGTCTGACTAGCGGGCAGTACAATGAGCAGTTCTTC
CDR3aa: CASSLTSGQYNEQFF

len: 21
d_gene: TRBD2
j_gene: TRBJ2-3
abundance: once
v_gene: TRBV9
CDR3nt: TGTGCCAGCAGCGTATTGGGACAGACCGGGACTAGCGGGAGGGCCGAAGATACGCAGTATTTT
CDR3aa: CASSVLGQTGTSGRAEDTQYF

len: 13
d_gene: NA
j_gene: TRBJ2-7
abundance: NA
v_gene: TRBV5-8
CDR3nt: TGTGCCAGCAGCTGGGTTGGGAACTACGAGCAGTACTTC
CDR3aa: CASSWVGNYEQYF

len: 15
d_gene: TRBD1
j_gene: TRBJ2-7
abundance: NA
v_gene: TRBV7-6
CDR3nt: TGTGCCAGCAGCTCGGACAGGCTCGACTCCTACGAGCAGTACTTC
CDR3aa: CASSSDRLDSYEQYF

len: 18
d_gene: TRBD2
j_gene: TRBJ2-5
abundance: NA
v_gene: TRBV19
CDR3nt: TGTGCCAGTAGTTTGGGACTAGCGGGGGATTCGTACCAAGAGACCCAGTACTTC
CDR3aa: CASSLGLAGDSYQETQYF

len: 13
d_gene: NA
j_gene: TRBJ2-7
abundance: NA
v_gene: TRBV5-1
CDR3nt: TGCGCCAGCAGCCGAGTGGAAGCTTACGAGCAGTACTTC
CDR3aa: CASSRVEAYEQYF

len: 16
d_gene: TRBD1
j_gene: TRBJ2-7
abundance: NA
v_gene: TRBV27
CDR3nt: TGTGCCAGCAGTTCACTACAGGGGCTCCAATACTACGAGCAGTACTTC
CDR3aa: CASSSLQGLQYYEQYF

len: 16
d_gene: NA
j_gene: TRBJ1-5
abundance: once
v_gene: TRBV28
CDR3nt: TGTGCCAGTTTTGAAACGACAGAATATAGCAATCAGCCCCAGCATTTT
CDR3aa: CASFETTEYSNQPQHF

len: 16
d_gene: NA
j_gene: TRBJ2-7
abundance: NA
v_gene: TRBV6-5
CDR3nt: TGTGCCAGCAGTTACTCCGGGTCGATGGAGGACTACGAGCAGTACTTC
CDR3aa: CASSYSGSMEDYEQYF